The 30 T cell receptor beta chains below all came from one sample that was sequenced in a study of cytomegalovirus exposure and HLA in healthy donors. A multiplex PCR was run with 60 Vbeta primers and 13 Jbeta primers. The method was immunoSEQ multiplex PCR; TCRdb's version includes in-frame clones alone and lacks a portion of them. The repertoire includes over 150,000 clones, roughly 80% of them detected once, and roughly 1.6% sits in the top ten. Sequencing input: PBMCs. The receptors originated from a girl aged 10-17 years in good health and CMV-seropositive.

V usage is TRBV28 and J usage is TRBJ2-7, with D maybe TRBD2 (6 bases). The CDR3 loop spans 16 amino acids. The V end was cut by 1 base, the J end by 2 bases, with 15 bases between. Looked up from germline, CDR1 is MDHEN and CDR2 is SYDVKM. CDR3 sequence reads: CASSLLVGGGPYEQYF. In DNA form, the CDR3 reads TGTGCCAGCAGTTTATTAGTCGGTGGAGGGCCCTACGAGCAGTACTTC.

The V and J genes are TRBV5-4 and TRBJ1-1; no firm D call. CDR1 and CDR2 (germline): SGHNT, YYREEE (reference sequence). The CDR3 runs to 15 residues. Trimming stripped 0 bases from V and 1 base from J, with 10 bases between. CDR3 residues: CASSLATRGNTEAFF. CDR3 DNA sequence: TGTGCCAGCAGCTTGGCCACACGGGGGAACACTGAAGCTTTCTTT.

This clone was found a few times. The CDR3 reads CATSRAPPGQANEQFF. The CDR3 coding sequence is TGTGCCACCAGCAGAGCCCCCCCCGGACAGGCCAATGAGCAGTTCTTC. The chain is built from TRBV15 and TRBJ2-1; 7 bases are a match to TRBD1. The CDR3 has 16 residues. Germline assignment: CDR1 LNHNV and CDR2 YYDKDF (reference sequence). Unmatched junction bases numbered 9, after V lost 1 base and J lost 6 bases.

The CDR3: CASSPSGTYNEQFF. In nucleotides, the CDR3 is TGTGCCAGCAGCCCCTCCGGGACCTACAATGAGCAGTTCTTC. V usage is TRBV7-3 and J usage is TRBJ2-1; the D gene is possibly TRBD2 (5 bases). The V end was cut by 5 bases, the J end by 2 bases, with 10 bases between. Looked up from germline, CDR1 is SGHTA and CDR2 is FQGTGA. The CDR3 consists of 14 residues. The complete variable domain, with remaining parts taken from reference TRBV7-3 and TRBJ2-1, reads GAGVSQTPSNKVTEKGKYVELRCDPISGHTALYWYRQSLGQGPEFLIYFQGTGAADDSGLPNDRFFAVRPEGSVSTLKIQRTERGDSAVYLCASSPSGTYNEQFFGPGTRLTVL.

The rearrangement uses TRBV27 and TRBJ2-3; TRBD2 matches at 8 bases. Germline V gene sequence: CDR1 MNHEY, CDR2 SMNVEV (reference sequence). CDR3 length equals 16 residues. Germline trimming cut 3 bases from V and 0 bases from J; bases unmatched to any gene: 5. The CDR3: CASSFYAGGSTDTQYF. The CDR3 DNA is TGTGCCAGCAGTTTTTACGCGGGGGGCAGCACAGATACGCAGTATTTT.

The chain couples TRBV11-2 to TRBJ2-2, with 11 bases aligning to TRBD2. Germline trimming cut 1 base from V and 4 bases from J; bases unmatched to any gene: 5. Germline values: CDR1 SGHAT, CDR2 FQNNGV. CDR3 size: 17 residues. CDR3 bases: TGTGCCAGCAGCTTAGGACTAGCGGGAAGGATCACCGGGGAGCTGTTTTTT. This encodes CASSLGLAGRITGELFF.

The chain links TRBV2 to TRBJ2-7; 7 bases match TRBD2. CDR1 and CDR2 (germline): SNHLY, FYNNEI. CDR3 length: 14 amino acids. Trimming at V came to 7 bases and at J to 0 bases, leaving 6 bases not matched to a gene. The CDR3 loop reads CASTGLESSYEQYF. For the CDR3, the DNA is TGTGCCAGCACTGGACTAGAGAGCTCCTACGAGCAGTACTTC.

The rearrangement joins TRBV5-1 to TRBJ2-7, with 9 nucleotides matching TRBD2. J lost 3 bases, V lost 1 base, and 8 bases had no gene match. This CDR3 region has 16 residues. Germline V gene data show CDR1 as SGHRS and CDR2 as YFSETQ. The CDR3 nucleotides read TGCGCCAGCAGCTTGACAAGTCCAGCGGGGGGCTACGAGCAGTACTTC. As protein: CASSLTSPAGGYEQYF.

The chain recombines TRBV18 with TRBJ1-2; a possible D gene is TRBD1 (6 bases). V shed 3 bases and J shed 1 base, with 6 bases lying between them. Germline loops: CDR1 KGHSH, CDR2 LQKENI. The CDR3 runs 13 residues. The CDR3 DNA reads as TGTGCCAGCTCACCGGACAGTAACTATGGCTACACCTTC. Protein sequence: CASSPDSNYGYTF.

V and J are TRBV30 and TRBJ2-1, with 11 bases identical to TRBD2. Trimming cost V 5 bases and J 4 bases; bases outside gene matches: 4. The CDR3 is 14 residues long. In germline, CDR1 is GTSNPN, CDR2 SVGIG (reference sequence). CDR3 coding DNA: TGTGCCTGGGACGGGACTAGCGGTTACAATGAGCAGTTCTTC. This translates into CAWDGTSGYNEQFF.

This chain joins TRBV6-5 and TRBJ1-1; no clear D. Germline V lookup: CDR1 MNHEY, CDR2 SVGAGI. Between the trimmed V and J ends, which lost 7 bases and 8 bases, there was a span of 11 bases. The CDR3 is made up of 11 amino acids. CDR3 nucleotide sequence: TGTGCCAGCATCGACGCAGGAGAAGCTTTCTTT. Residues: CASIDAGEAFF.

The J gene is TRBJ2-7, the V gene TRBV10-2, with 9 bases fitting TRBD2. Germline V gene data show CDR1 as WSHSY and CDR2 as SAAADI. J lost 5 bases, V lost 7 bases, and 9 bases had no gene match. The length of the CDR3 is 14 residues. The CDR3 DNA is TGCGCCAGCACCGAGCGGGAGGCTTACAACGAGCAGTACTTC. Translation gives CASTEREAYNEQYF.

V is TRBV29-1 and J is TRBJ2-7; D perhaps matches TRBD1 (6 bases). Germline V CDR1 and CDR2: SQVTM, ANQGSEA. CDR3 length equals 13 residues. V was clipped by 6 bases and J by 0 bases, with 12 bases between them. This CDR3 is CSVTGLSSYEQYF. DNA for the CDR3: TGCAGCGTAACAGGGTTGAGCTCCTACGAGCAGTACTTC.

The V call is TRBV28, the J call TRBJ1-1, with D possibly being TRBD1 (5 bases). CDR1 is MDHEN and CDR2 is SYDVKM in the germline V gene. CDR3 size: 16 residues. Trimming shortened V by 2 bases and J by 3 bases, and 16 bases separated the two germline ends. The CDR3 region has the DNA TGTGCCAGCAGTTTACCCCAAGGCGGGGGGGACACTGAAGCTTTCTTT. Its translation is CASSLPQGGGDTEAFF.

This chain links TRBV2 with TRBJ2-5, with 8 bases matching TRBD1. J lost 5 bases, V lost 4 bases, and 3 bases had no gene match. The CDR3 is 13 residues long. Germline V gene sequence: CDR1 SNHLY, CDR2 FYNNEI. CDR3 region: CASSGTGRETQYF. CDR3 bases: TGTGCCAGCAGTGGGACAGGGAGGGAGACCCAGTACTTC.

The chain is built from TRBV6-5 and TRBJ2-7; 10 bases agree with TRBD1. This CDR3 has 15 amino acids. V shed 7 bases and J 1 base; nucleotides not matched to a gene: 7. The V gene's germline CDR1 is MNHEY and CDR2 SVGAGI. The CDR3 loop reads CASNRGTGESYEQYF. DNA of the CDR3: TGTGCCAGCAACCGCGGGACAGGGGAATCCTACGAGCAGTACTTC.

This clone was detected a few times. The rearrangement links TRBV5-1 to TRBJ2-2; D ambiguous. The CDR3 runs to 13 residues. Looked up from germline, CDR1 is SGHRS and CDR2 is YFSETQ. Trimming removed 5 bases at V and 4 bases at J, with 9 bases between. The CDR3 loop reads CASRTSVTGELFF. The CDR3 DNA follows: TGCGCCAGCAGAACGTCAGTCACCGGGGAGCTGTTTTTT.

The chain joins TRBV4-3 to TRBJ1-1, with D perhaps TRBD1 (5 bases). CDR3 size: 18 residues. Trimming shortened V by 0 bases and J by 4 bases, and 21 bases separated the two germline ends. CDR1 and CDR2 from the germline V gene are LGHNA and YSLEER. The chain's CDR3 is CASSQDYRSEGWGTEAFF. In DNA form, the CDR3 reads TGCGCCAGCAGCCAAGATTACAGGTCGGAAGGATGGGGCACTGAAGCTTTCTTT.

The J gene is TRBJ1-5, the V gene TRBV7-8; TRBD1 might be the D (6 bases). Deletions cut 4 bases from V and 5 bases from J, with 12 bases between. The CDR3 covers 14 residues. The germline V gene encodes CDR1 SGHVS and CDR2 FQNEAQ. CDR3: CASSSGVGDQPQHF. The CDR3 DNA is TGTGCCAGCAGCTCAGGGGTGGGAGATCAGCCCCAGCATTTT.

The chain combines TRBV5-1 with TRBJ2-1, with 8 positions matching TRBD1. Germline V lookup: CDR1 SGHRS, CDR2 YFSETQ. J was trimmed by 8 bases and V by 4 bases; bases with no gene match: 8. The CDR3 loop spans 14 amino acids. For the CDR3, the DNA is TGCGCCAGCAGCAGCCGACAGGGGAGAGATGAGCAGTTCTTC. Its translation: CASSSRQGRDEQFF.

This clone turned up a few times. The V gene is TRBV28, the J gene TRBJ2-1; no clear D. CDR3 size: 15 residues. The germline CDR1 and CDR2 sequences are MDHEN and SYDVKM. V was pared by 9 bases and J by 1 base, with 16 bases between. The CDR3 DNA reads as TGTGCCAGTGGGTCTGAGAGAGGTTCCTACAATGAGCAGTTCTTC. Protein product: CASGSERGSYNEQFF.

This clone was counted only a few times. V gene TRBV5-1 combines with J gene TRBJ1-1, with TRBD1 identical over 9 bases. The CDR3 consists of 14 residues. The V and J ends lost 3 bases and 5 bases, in that order; junction bases with no gene match: 5. The V gene's germline CDR1 is SGHRS and CDR2 YFSETQ. The CDR3 protein is CASSWGTGRTEAFF. Written as DNA, the CDR3 is TGCGCCAGCAGCTGGGGGACAGGGCGTACTGAAGCTTTCTTT.

This clone has more than one count but fewer than ten. The chain recombines TRBV7-6 with TRBJ1-4, with TRBD1 as a possible D gene (5 bases). Germline CDR1 is SGHVS and CDR2 is FNYEAQ. The CDR3 has 16 amino acids. The V gene lost 5 bases and the J gene lost 0 bases, with 13 bases spanning the gap. The chain's CDR3 is CASSRATAATNEKLFF. CDR3 DNA: TGTGCCAGCAGCCGAGCGACAGCCGCAACTAATGAAAAACTGTTTTTT.

This chain uses TRBV19 with TRBJ1-5; 9 positions agree with TRBD1. J lost 1 base, V lost 10 bases, and 5 bases had no gene match. Per the germline V gene, CDR1 is LNHDA and CDR2 is SQIVND (reference sequence). The CDR3 spans 14 residues. The CDR3 DNA reads as TGTGCCACCCCGGGACAGGGCAGCAATCAGCCCCAGCATTTT. As protein: CATPGQGSNQPQHF.

This chain joins TRBV25-1 and TRBJ2-5; tentative D call: TRBD1 (6 bases). Germline V gene sequence: CDR1 MGHDK, CDR2 SYGVNS. The V end lost 5 bases, the J end lost 8 bases, and 12 bases lay between the germline ends. This CDR3 contains 12 residues. The CDR3 sequence is CASSPGESTQYF. CDR3 DNA sequence: TGTGCCAGCAGTCCAGGGGAGAGTACCCAGTACTTC.

The chain links TRBV13 to TRBJ1-5; no clear D gene. The V end was cut by 2 bases, the J end by 5 bases, with 7 bases between. Germline CDR1 reads PRHDT; CDR2 reads FYEKMQ (reference sequence). The CDR3 is 13 residues long. The CDR3 is CASSLNKHQPQHF. In DNA form, the CDR3 reads TGTGCCAGCAGCTTAAATAAGCATCAGCCCCAGCATTTT.

The J gene is TRBJ1-2, the V gene TRBV18, with 11 bases identical to TRBD1. The germline V gene encodes CDR1 KGHSH and CDR2 LQKENI. The CDR3 contains 16 residues. J gave up 6 bases and V 4 bases, and 10 bases lay outside the gene matches. CDR3 protein: CASSRELGQGAHGYTF. The CDR3 coding sequence is TGTGCCAGCTCACGCGAATTAGGACAGGGGGCCCATGGCTACACCTTC.

The chain links TRBV12-5 to TRBJ1-1; 7 bases agree with TRBD1. The CDR3 is made up of 20 amino acids. V was clipped by 2 bases and J by 0 bases; unmatched bases: 18. Per germline, CDR1 LGHNT and CDR2 FRNRAP. The CDR3 loop is CASGLSGTVQPPPLNTEAFF. The CDR3 DNA is TGTGCTAGTGGTTTGTCCGGGACAGTTCAGCCCCCGCCTCTGAACACTGAAGCTTTCTTT.

This clone was picked up a small number of times. The V gene is TRBV2, the J gene TRBJ2-5; possibly TRBD1 for D (5 bases). The CDR3 has 11 residues. V was pared by 6 bases and J by 14 bases, with 16 bases between. CDR1 is SNHLY, CDR2 FYNNEI, per germline. CDR3 residues: CASRAPVGPYF. The DNA of the CDR3 is TGTGCCAGCAGGGCCCCGGTGGGGCCTTACTTC.

The rearrangement joins TRBV5-1 to TRBJ1-4; 8 nucleotides line up with TRBD1. Germline V gene sequence: CDR1 SGHRS, CDR2 YFSETQ. The V segment lost 1 base and the J segment 3 bases; nucleotides outside the gene matches: 8. The CDR3 extends over 17 amino acids. The CDR3 nucleotides read TGCGCCAGCAGCTTGAGTCAGGGGGCGGAGGCTAATGAAAAACTGTTTTTT. As protein: CASSLSQGAEANEKLFF.